Detailed here is one TCR beta chain. Its specificity is unknown. The sample is drawn from a study of cytomegalovirus exposure and HLA in healthy donors. PCR amplification relied on 60 Vbeta primers (plus 13 Jbeta primers). Only in-frame clones appear in the TCRdb table, and some are missing; sequencing was by immunoSEQ multiplex PCR. The sample has roughly 110,000 clones, roughly 70% seen once; the top ten hold 0.85% to 0.9%. Study-wide findings and caveats: In vitro data verified three CMV-associated chains as specific for CMV antigens. Cytomegalovirus-associated status was assigned to about 180 TCR beta chains. In a later analysis, most CMV-associated TCR beta chains appeared HLA-restricted.

At collection, donors were nominally healthy, but unrecorded immune exposures were probable. This CDR3 spans 15 amino acids. V was cut by 8 bases and J by 0 bases, with 15 bases left in between. CDR1 and CDR2 (germline): SGHNT, YENEEA. This sequence was found in a woman aged 25 to 39 in good health and CMV-seronegative. The sample taken for sequencing was PBMCs. This chain uses TRBV11-3 with TRBJ2-3; TRBD2 might be the D (7 bases). CDR3 loop: CASRQSGGSTDTQYF. DNA of the CDR3: TGTGCCAGCCGTCAGTCGGGGGGCAGCACAGATACGCAGTATTTT. The whole variable domain, remainder taken from reference TRBV11-3 and TRBJ2-3, is EAGVVQSPRYKIIEKKQPVAFWCNPISGHNTLYWYLQNLGQGPELLIRYENEEAVDDSQLPKDRFSAERLKGVDSTLKIQPAELGDSAVYLCASRQSGGSTDTQYFGPGTRLTVL.